Listed below are T cell receptor beta chains from one sample, sequenced in a study of T cell changes during pregnancy in multiple sclerosis. Sequencing used immunoSEQ multiplex PCR; TCRdb keeps in-frame clones, though not all of them. The table includes about 84,000 clones, 94% detected once. The sequencing used peripheral blood, collected in the second trimester of pregnancy. These receptors originate from a female donor in good health, enrolled as a control in a pregnancy study. Both conserved end residues are part of each CDR3. Each record gives: clone size, J gene, D gene, V gene, CDR3 protein, CDR3 DNA. A D gene is named only where the DNA matches it firmly. Where a row states a size, it is once, few, many or the class of an expanded clone; other rows omit it.

- | TRBJ2-3 | TRBD2 | TRBV13 | CASSSTSGRDTQYF | TGTGCCAGCAGCTCAACTAGCGGGAGGGATACGCAGTATTTT
- | TRBJ2-1 | - | TRBV5-1 | CASSVRGGEQFF | TGCGCCAGCAGCGTCCGAGGGGGTGAGCAGTTCTTC
few | TRBJ2-2 | TRBD1 | TRBV5-1 | CASSPDRVNTGELFF | TGCGCCAGCAGCCCGGACAGGGTCAACACCGGGGAGCTGTTTTTT
- | TRBJ2-7 | TRBD2 | TRBV11-1 | CASSPRGRGTREQYF | TGTGCCAGCAGCCCCCGGGGGAGGGGGACTAGGGAGCAGTACTTC
- | TRBJ2-1 | TRBD2 | TRBV19 | CASSIGGLAGDYNEQFF | TGTGCCAGTAGTATAGGGGGACTAGCGGGAGACTACAATGAGCAGTTCTTC
- | TRBJ1-4 | TRBD1 | TRBV6-1 | CASSEARGQAEKLFF | TGTGCCAGCAGTGAAGCAAGGGGGCAGGCTGAAAAACTGTTTTTT
- | TRBJ1-5 | - | TRBV5-6 | CASSFGDRNNQPQHF | TGTGCCAGCAGCTTCGGCGACAGAAACAATCAGCCCCAGCATTTT
- | TRBJ2-5 | TRBD2 | TRBV29-1 | CSAHVGLAVVGETQYF | TGCAGCGCCCATGTTGGACTAGCGGTAGTCGGGGAGACCCAGTACTTC
once | TRBJ1-1 | - | TRBV7-9 | CASSLLPLLTEAFF | TGTGCCAGCAGCTTACTTCCTCTCCTCACTGAAGCTTTCTTT
- | TRBJ2-1 | TRBD2 | TRBV27 | CASSSSRRLAGNNEQFF | TGTGCCAGCAGTTCATCCCGCCGACTAGCGGGGAACAATGAGCAGTTCTTC
- | TRBJ1-4 | TRBD1 | TRBV7-8 | CASSSGTGDYSEKLFF | TGTGCCAGCAGCTCGGGGACAGGGGATTATAGTGAAAAACTGTTTTTT
few | TRBJ1-1 | TRBD1 | TRBV5-4 | CASSADPDRGGTEAFF | TGTGCCAGCAGCGCGGACCCCGACAGGGGTGGCACTGAAGCTTTCTTT
- | TRBJ2-5 | TRBD1 | TRBV7-2 | CASSFNRGQETQYF | TGTGCCAGCAGCTTCAACAGGGGGCAGGAGACCCAGTACTTC
- | TRBJ1-2 | - | TRBV5-4 | CASSLEGPYFVGYTF | TGTGCCAGCAGCTTGGAGGGGCCGTATTTCGTGGGCTACACCTTC
- | TRBJ2-2 | - | TRBV7-8 | CASSIRWGGGELFF | TGTGCCAGCAGCATTAGATGGGGCGGCGGGGAGCTGTTTTTT
- | TRBJ1-4 | TRBD1 | TRBV5-1 | CASSRTGANEKLFF | TGCGCCAGCAGCAGGACAGGGGCTAATGAAAAACTGTTTTTT
- | TRBJ2-7 | TRBD2 | TRBV4-1 | CASSLLGGAGGHRNYEQYF | TGCGCCAGCAGCCTACTCGGGGGGGCGGGAGGGCACCGGAACTACGAGCAGTACTTC
- | TRBJ2-3 | - | TRBV5-1 | CASSLALAHTQYF | TGCGCCAGCAGCTTGGCTCTAGCTCATACGCAGTATTTT
- | TRBJ2-3 | - | TRBV5-6 | CASSLANSGDTQYF | TGTGCCAGCAGCTTGGCCAACAGCGGGGATACGCAGTATTTT
- | TRBJ1-5 | - | TRBV28 | CASRSPRGWEAANQPQHF | TGTGCCAGCAGGTCACCTCGCGGCTGGGAGGCCGCCAATCAGCCCCAGCATTTT
- | TRBJ2-5 | - | TRBV5-1 | CASSLMVGGQETQYF | TGCGCCAGCAGCTTGATGGTTGGGGGGCAAGAGACCCAGTACTTC
- | TRBJ2-5 | TRBD2 | TRBV2 | CASSVYGRASETQYF | TGTGCCAGCAGTGTATACGGGAGGGCCTCAGAGACCCAGTACTTC
- | TRBJ1-1 | TRBD1 | TRBV18 | CASSPPGTGGTEAFF | TGTGCCAGCTCACCGCCTGGGACAGGGGGCACTGAAGCTTTCTTT
- | TRBJ1-3 | TRBD1 | TRBV5-1 | CASSLFQGANGNTIYF | TGCGCCAGCAGCTTGTTTCAGGGGGCGAATGGAAACACCATATATTTT
- | TRBJ2-7 | - | TRBV5-4 | CASSLDLAFNYEQYF | TGTGCCAGCAGCTTGGATTTGGCTTTCAATTACGAGCAGTACTTC